The T cell receptor (beta chain) described here comes from a study of control samples from healthy donors and cancer patients. Using immunoSEQ multiplex PCR, the repertoire was profiled, and TCRdb retains in-frame clones only, with some absent. The sample lists some 120,000 clones; under 95% were seen once. This CDR3 comprises 16 residues. The germline V gene encodes CDR1 LNHDA and CDR2 SQIVND (reference sequence). V was cut by 1 base and J by 3 bases, with 16 bases left in between. The source of this sequence is a man aged 45 to 65 with head and neck cancer. The sample consisted of PBMCs. The V call is TRBV19, the J call TRBJ2-7; D is undetermined. The DNA for the CDR3 is TGTGCCAGTAGTATAGCTGCCCGTGGAGCTCGCTACGAGCAGTACTTC. Translating it yields CASSIAARGARYEQYF.